This T cell receptor beta chain came from a study of T cells after posttransplantation cyclophosphamide. Profiling relied on immunoSEQ multiplex PCR, and the TCRdb table lists in-frame clones only, not all of them. The data show some 15,000 clones, approximately 80% seen once. Sampled 1 year posttransplant, controls received myeloablative marrow transplants, methotrexate and a calcineurin inhibitor. V trimming: 1 base; J trimming: 8 bases; junction bases outside the gene matches: 6. The length of the CDR3 is 15 residues. Germline loops: CDR1 SEHNR, CDR2 FQNEAQ (reference sequence). Turning to this clone: What it recognizes is unknown.

Whole-study results and caveats: Recipient CMV seropositivity and CMV reactivation strongly tracked TRB clonality. Later post-transplant blood repertoires were often dominated by donor CD8+ memory clones. Blood and skin or GI T cell repertoires showed limited TRB overlap.

The sequenced sample was PBMCs, obtained just under 450 days after allogeneic stem cell transplant with calcineurin inhibitor and methotrexate. The chain links TRBV7-9 to TRBJ2-1, with TRBD1 matching over 9 bases. This clonotype originated in a male patient aged 30 to 40 who received an allogeneic stem cell transplant from an unrelated donor, was CMV-positive, and had acute and chronic GVHD. Some T cells may be the graft donor's. CDR3 nucleotide sequence: TGTGCCAGCAGCTTAGGGACAGGGGCGTCCGATGAGCAGTTCTTC. Translated, it gives CASSLGTGASDEQFF.